This TCR beta chain emerged from a study of cytomegalovirus exposure and HLA in healthy donors. Germline CDR1 is SGHDT and CDR2 is YYEEEE. J lost 0 bases, V lost 5 bases, and 11 bases had no gene match. The CDR3 loop spans 17 amino acids. This clone was recorded only once. Its antigen is undetermined. The PCR was carried out with 60 Vbeta primers and 13 Jbeta primers. Data came from immunoSEQ multiplex PCR; TCRdb stores just in-frame clones and leaves some out. The sample shows under 150,000 clones, approximately 85% of them seen only once. Findings and caveats of the study: Cytomegalovirus-associated TCR beta chains were listed, numbering some 150. Most TCR beta V segments were productive about 87% or about 30% of the time in an earlier analysis. CMV serostatus was the only recorded immune exposure for donors.

This rearrangement joins TRBV5-6 to TRBJ2-1, with 7 positions matching TRBD1. The sequenced material came from PBMCs. This TCR was recovered from a woman in her twenties or thirties in good health and CMV-seropositive. The CDR3 reads CASSSMGQPYSYNEQFF. CDR3 sequence (DNA): TGTGCCAGCAGTTCCATGGGACAGCCCTACTCCTACAATGAGCAGTTCTTC.